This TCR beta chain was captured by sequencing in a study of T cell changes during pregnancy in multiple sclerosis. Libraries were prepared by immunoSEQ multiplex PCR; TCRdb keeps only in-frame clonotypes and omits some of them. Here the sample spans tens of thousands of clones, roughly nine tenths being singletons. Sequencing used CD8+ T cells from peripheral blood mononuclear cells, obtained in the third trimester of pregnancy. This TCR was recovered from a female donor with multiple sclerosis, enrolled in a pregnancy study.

The CDR3: CASIHPGGPYEQYF. The CDR3 region has the DNA TGTGCCAGCATCCACCCAGGGGGGCCCTACGAGCAGTACTTC. The gene calls are TRBV28 and TRBJ2-7, with a possible D match to TRBD1 (7 bases). The CDR3 has 14 residues. Deletions cut 7 bases from V and 2 bases from J, with 15 bases between. The germline V gene encodes CDR1 MDHEN and CDR2 SYDVKM.